This T cell receptor beta chain appears in the sequencing data of a study of cytomegalovirus exposure and HLA in healthy donors. Study in general: In a previous analysis, around 120 million unique TCR beta sequences were found from some 200 million T cells.

In the case of this clone: The antigen is not known.

The length of the CDR3 is 11 residues. The germline V gene encodes CDR1 SGHDT and CDR2 YYEEEE. The germline V and J ends were trimmed by 1 base and 9 bases, with 5 bases remaining between them. PCR involved 60 Vbeta and 13 Jbeta primers. In the source study's methods: A later analysis counted 70 million to 85 million unique TCR beta chains, around 10 million shared. Using immunoSEQ multiplex PCR, the repertoire was profiled, and TCRdb retains in-frame clones only, with some absent. D and trimming come from the DNA, and the V and J calls and clone size come from that table. The sample has just over 150,000 clones, over 80% seen once; the top ten hold about 6.3%. General study results and limits: The later analysis indicated that the majority of CMV-associated TCR beta chains appeared HLA-restricted.

The sequence came from a male donor in good health and CMV-seropositive. The chain couples TRBV5-6 to TRBJ2-1; the D gene is possibly TRBD2 (5 bases). What was sequenced was PBMCs. The CDR3 DNA reads TGTGCCAGCAGCTTGAGCGGTGAGCAGTTCTTC. Encoded protein: CASSLSGEQFF.